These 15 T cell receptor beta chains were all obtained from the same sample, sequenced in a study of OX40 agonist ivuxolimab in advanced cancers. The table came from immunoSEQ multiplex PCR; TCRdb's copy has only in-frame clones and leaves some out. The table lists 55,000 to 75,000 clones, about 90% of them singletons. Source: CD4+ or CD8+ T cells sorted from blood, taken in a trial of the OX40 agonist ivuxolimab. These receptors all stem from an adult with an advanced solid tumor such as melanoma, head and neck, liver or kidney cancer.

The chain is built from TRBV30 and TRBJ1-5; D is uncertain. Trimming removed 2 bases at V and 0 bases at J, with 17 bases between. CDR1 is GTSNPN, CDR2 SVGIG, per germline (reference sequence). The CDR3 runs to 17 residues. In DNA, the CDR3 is TGTGCCTGGAGTTCGGCAATTGACCTTTATAGCAATCAGCCCCAGCATTTT. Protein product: CAWSSAIDLYSNQPQHF.

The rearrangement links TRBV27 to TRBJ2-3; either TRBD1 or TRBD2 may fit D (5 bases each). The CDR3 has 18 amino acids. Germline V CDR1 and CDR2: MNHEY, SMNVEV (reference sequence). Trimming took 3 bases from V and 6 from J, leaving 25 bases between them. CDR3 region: CASSFGSVGGVYTDTQYF. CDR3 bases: TGTGCCAGCAGTTTTGGGTCGGTTGGGGGAGTATATACGGATACGCAGTATTTT.

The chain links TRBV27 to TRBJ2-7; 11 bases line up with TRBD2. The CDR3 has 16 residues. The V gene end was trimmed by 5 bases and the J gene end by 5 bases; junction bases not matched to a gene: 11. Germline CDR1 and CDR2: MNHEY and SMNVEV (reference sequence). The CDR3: CASSPQLAGDDNEQYF. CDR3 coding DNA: TGTGCCAGCAGTCCTCAACTAGCGGGAGATGACAACGAGCAGTACTTC.

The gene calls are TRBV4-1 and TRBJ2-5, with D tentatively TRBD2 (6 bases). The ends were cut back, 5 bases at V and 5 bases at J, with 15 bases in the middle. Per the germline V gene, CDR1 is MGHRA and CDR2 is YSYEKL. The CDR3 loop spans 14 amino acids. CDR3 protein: CASSTRGAGETQYF. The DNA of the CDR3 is TGCGCCAGCAGCACACGCGGGGCGGGCGAGACCCAGTACTTC.

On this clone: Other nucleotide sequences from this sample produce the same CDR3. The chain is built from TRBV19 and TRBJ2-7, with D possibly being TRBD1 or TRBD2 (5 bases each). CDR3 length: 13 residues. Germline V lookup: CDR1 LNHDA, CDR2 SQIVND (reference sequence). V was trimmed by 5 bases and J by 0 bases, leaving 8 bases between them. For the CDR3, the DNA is TGTGCCAGTAGTCCGGGGACCTCCTACGAGCAGTACTTC. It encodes CASSPGTSYEQYF.

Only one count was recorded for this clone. The CDR3 DNA sequence: TGTGCCAGCCGGGACAGGGTCTACGAGCAGTACTTC. It encodes CASRDRVYEQYF. The chain employs TRBV2 and TRBJ2-7, with TRBD1 matching 9 bases. The J segment lost 3 bases and the V segment lost 8 bases, leaving 2 bases of the junction unmatched. The CDR3 contains 12 residues. In germline, CDR1 is SNHLY, CDR2 FYNNEI.

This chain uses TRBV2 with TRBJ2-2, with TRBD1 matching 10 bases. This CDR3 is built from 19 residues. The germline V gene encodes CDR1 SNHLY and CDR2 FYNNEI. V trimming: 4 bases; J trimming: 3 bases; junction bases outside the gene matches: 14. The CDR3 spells CASSVSWTGGYQDTGELFF. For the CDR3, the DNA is TGTGCCAGCAGTGTGTCCTGGACAGGGGGGTATCAGGACACCGGGGAGCTGTTTTTT.

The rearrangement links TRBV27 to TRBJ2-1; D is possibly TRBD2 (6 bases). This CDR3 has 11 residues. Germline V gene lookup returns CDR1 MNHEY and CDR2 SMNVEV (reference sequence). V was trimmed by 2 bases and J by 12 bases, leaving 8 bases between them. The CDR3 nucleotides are TGTGCCAGCAGTTTAGGGGGACTGCAGTTCTTC. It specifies CASSLGGLQFF.

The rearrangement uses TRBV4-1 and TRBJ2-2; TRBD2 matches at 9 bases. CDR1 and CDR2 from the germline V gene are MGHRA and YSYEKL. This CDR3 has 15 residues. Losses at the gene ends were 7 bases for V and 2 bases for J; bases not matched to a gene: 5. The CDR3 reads CASTLSGGNTGELFF. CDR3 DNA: TGCGCCAGCACCCTTAGCGGGGGAAACACCGGGGAGCTGTTTTTT.

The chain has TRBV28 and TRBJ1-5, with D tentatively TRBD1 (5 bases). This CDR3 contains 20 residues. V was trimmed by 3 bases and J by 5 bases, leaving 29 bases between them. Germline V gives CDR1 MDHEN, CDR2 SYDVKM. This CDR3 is CASSFTYGRDLSGFHQPQHF. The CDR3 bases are TGTGCCAGCAGTTTTACTTACGGTAGGGACCTTTCGGGATTTCATCAGCCCCAGCATTTT.

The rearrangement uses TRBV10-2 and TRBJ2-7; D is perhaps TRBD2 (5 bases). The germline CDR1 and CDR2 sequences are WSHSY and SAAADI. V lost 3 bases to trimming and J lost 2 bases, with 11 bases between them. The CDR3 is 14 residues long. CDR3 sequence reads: CASSEGGSAYEQYF. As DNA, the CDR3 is TGCGCCAGCAGTGAAGGCGGGTCCGCCTACGAGCAGTACTTC.

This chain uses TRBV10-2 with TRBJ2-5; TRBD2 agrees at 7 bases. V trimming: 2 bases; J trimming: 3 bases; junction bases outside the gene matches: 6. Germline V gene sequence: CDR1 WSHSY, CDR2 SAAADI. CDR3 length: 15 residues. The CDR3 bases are TGCGCCAGCAGTGAGGAGGGGACTATAGAAGAGACCCAGTACTTC. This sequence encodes CASSEEGTIEETQYF.

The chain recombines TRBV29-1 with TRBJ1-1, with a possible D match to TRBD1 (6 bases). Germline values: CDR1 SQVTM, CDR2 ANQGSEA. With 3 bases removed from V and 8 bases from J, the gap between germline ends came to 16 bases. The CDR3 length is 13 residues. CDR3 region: CSVEQGRFSEAFF. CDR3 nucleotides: TGCAGCGTTGAGCAGGGGCGTTTCTCCGAAGCTTTCTTT.

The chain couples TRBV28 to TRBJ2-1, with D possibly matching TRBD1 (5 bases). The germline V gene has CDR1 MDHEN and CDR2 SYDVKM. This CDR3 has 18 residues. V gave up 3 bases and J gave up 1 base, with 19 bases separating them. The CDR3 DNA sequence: TGTGCCAGCAGTTTTGACAGATCATCCGACTCTTCCTACAATGAGCAGTTCTTC. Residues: CASSFDRSSDSSYNEQFF.

The CDR3 DNA reads TGCGCCAGCAGTAGCGGGAGGGCCGATAATGAGCAGTTCTTC. This sequence encodes CASSSGRADNEQFF. This chain uses TRBV5-1 with TRBJ2-1, with 11 bases fitting TRBD2. CDR3 length: 14 residues. J lost 7 bases, V lost 5 bases, and 5 bases had no gene match. Germline V lookup: CDR1 SGHRS, CDR2 YFSETQ.